These 12 T cell receptor beta chains share one sample of origin, sequenced in a study of control samples from healthy donors and cancer patients (dated by TCRdb to the early 2020s). Library generation was performed with the immunoSEQ multiplex PCR assay. As stored in TCRdb, this immuneACCESS dataset retains in-frame rearrangements with V and J assigned. A fraction of the clones does not appear; measured against another copy, unresolved V genes explain less than half of the discrepancy, and the remainder lacks a known reason. The sample records fewer than 200,000 clones, roughly 92% of which are singletons. The leading ten clones occupy 1.4% of the sample. The sequenced sample consisted of blood. The receptors were sampled from a man between 25 and 39 years old in good health.

This clone was seen only once. The rearrangement uses TRBV5-4 and TRBJ1-3, with D hard to call. CDR1 and CDR2 from the germline V gene are SGHNT and YYREEE (reference sequence). The V end was cut by 9 bases, the J end by 0 bases, with 10 bases between. CDR3 length: 13 residues. The CDR3: CAIDTDSGNTIYF. DNA for the CDR3: TGTGCCATTGATACAGACTCTGGAAACACCATATATTTT.

The V gene is TRBV5-1, the J gene TRBJ1-2, with 9 bases matching TRBD1. The V and J ends lost 4 bases and 2 bases, in that order; junction bases with no gene match: 9. CDR3 length equals 16 residues. CDR1 is SGHRS, CDR2 YFSETQ, per germline. The CDR3 bases are TGCGCCAGCAGCCCTGGTGTGGGACAGGGAAACTATGGCTACACCTTC. It yields the protein CASSPGVGQGNYGYTF.

The chain couples TRBV7-9 to TRBJ2-1; tentatively, D is TRBD2 (6 bases). V was trimmed by 2 bases and J by 6 bases, leaving 17 bases between them. Germline V gives CDR1 SEHNR, CDR2 FQNEAQ (reference sequence). CDR3 length equals 16 residues. The CDR3, as DNA: TGTGCCAGCAGCTTACCCCTGGGGGTAGCGGCCAATGAGCAGTTCTTC. It is translated as CASSLPLGVAANEQFF.

This rearrangement joins TRBV6-1 to TRBJ1-1, with 9 bases aligning to TRBD1. The CDR3 length is 17 residues. The trim removed 1 base at V and 3 bases at J, leaving 9 bases unmatched. Germline V lookup: CDR1 MNHNS, CDR2 SASEGT. In nucleotides, the CDR3 is TGTGCCAGCAGTGAAGAATTTACAGGGGGCCTGTACACTGAAGCTTTCTTT. Residues: CASSEEFTGGLYTEAFF.

The genes are TRBV19 and TRBJ2-3; D remains ambiguous. The CDR3 contains 14 residues. The V gene lost 3 bases and the J gene lost 1 base, with 8 bases spanning the gap. Germline CDR1 LNHDA, CDR2 SQIVND (reference sequence). The CDR3 is CASSIVPRTDTQYF. The DNA of the CDR3 is TGTGCCAGTAGTATTGTCCCCCGCACAGATACGCAGTATTTT.

The chain employs TRBV3-1 (or the pseudogene TRBV3-2) and TRBJ1-1; 8 nucleotides agree with TRBD1. Germline assignment: CDR1 LGHDT and CDR2 YNNKEL (reference sequence). V shed 3 bases and J 7 bases; nucleotides not matched to a gene: 7. This CDR3 comprises 14 residues. The CDR3 here is CASSHRTGRNEAFF. In DNA, the CDR3 is TGTGCCAGCAGCCACAGGACAGGGAGGAATGAAGCTTTCTTT.

This clone was seen more than once but under ten times. At one end the junction does not follow the germline gene, possibly because of a read error. V gene TRBV11-3 combines with J gene TRBJ1-5; D might be TRBD1 (5 bases). The CDR3 contains 14 residues. The germline CDR1 and CDR2 sequences are SGHNT and YENEEA. The chain's CDR3 is CASSLGGGEQPQHF. CDR3 bases: TGTGCCAGCAGTTTAGGCGGGGGGGAGCAGCCCCAGCATTTT.

This clone was seen only once. The genes are TRBV6-5 and TRBJ1-1; D call uncertain. Germline V gene sequence: CDR1 MNHEY, CDR2 SVGAGI. Trimming shortened V by 2 bases and J by 1 base, and 8 bases separated the two germline ends. CDR3 length: 14 residues. Written as DNA, the CDR3 is TGTGCCAGCAGTTACAGGTGGGGGAACACTGAAGCTTTCTTT. Encoded protein: CASSYRWGNTEAFF.

CDR3 sequence: CASIGGRGSYEQYF. CDR3 nucleotide sequence: TGTGCCAGCATTGGGGGACGGGGCTCCTACGAGCAGTACTTC. The chain combines TRBV21-1 with TRBJ2-7. TRBV21-1 is classified as a pseudogene. CDR3 length: 14 residues.

This chain uses TRBV19 with TRBJ2-7, with a weak D call TRBD2 (6 bases). This CDR3 is 15 amino acids long. In germline, CDR1 is LNHDA, CDR2 SQIVND (reference sequence). V lost 1 base and J 3 bases, leaving 13 bases between the germline ends. As DNA, the CDR3 is TGTGCCAGTAGTATAGTCGGGAGTACTTACTACGAGCAGTACTTC. Amino acids: CASSIVGSTYYEQYF.

The V call is TRBV4-2, the J call TRBJ2-5; the match to TRBD2 covers 14 bases. Germline CDR1 is LGHNA and CDR2 is YNFKEQ. V shed 0 bases, J shed 1 base, and the junction held 10 bases outside the gene matches. The CDR3 length is 20 residues. DNA of the CDR3: TGTGCCAGCAGCCAAGATCGACTAGCGGGGGGGCCTAGGAGCCAAGAGACCCAGTACTTC. Translating gives CASSQDRLAGGPRSQETQYF.

CDR3 DNA: TGTGCCAGCAGCCCCCGCCGGGCTAGCGACAGTCTAGGGGAGCAGTTCTTC. It is translated as CASSPRRASDSLGEQFF. The chain is built from TRBV11-2 and TRBJ2-1; maybe TRBD2 (6 bases). Germline V lookup: CDR1 SGHAT, CDR2 FQNNGV. V shed 5 bases and J shed 10 bases, with 27 bases lying between them. The CDR3 has 17 residues.